The 21 T cell receptor beta chains in this list originate from one sample, sequenced in a study of beta chain features in type 1 diabetes (dated by TCRdb to the late 2010s). Receptor amplification or capture employed the immunoSEQ multiplex PCR assay. The entire isolated RNA was reverse transcribed using the High Capacity cDNA Reverse Transcription Kit, and thus expressed TCRB transcripts were sequenced. TCRdb took this table from immuneACCESS and kept in-frame rearrangements with V and J called. Such tables lack part of the clones; where checked against another copy, unresolved V genes explain under half of the gap, and the rest is unexplained. In this sample the table shows roughly 170,000 clones, 10% to 15% of which occur a single time. The ten largest clones represent 0.62% of the sample. The sample comprised central memory CD4+ T cells from blood. The origin of the receptors is a woman younger than 35 in good health.

The table lists this clone with a few counts. The chain couples TRBV19 to TRBJ1-2; TRBD1 agrees at 7 bases. The length of the CDR3 is 13 residues. V was clipped by 8 bases and J by 2 bases; unmatched bases: 5. Germline V gene data show CDR1 as LNHDA and CDR2 as SQIVND (reference sequence). In DNA form, the CDR3 reads TGTGCCAGTGGGGACAGACGAAACTATGGCTACACCTTC. This codes for CASGDRRNYGYTF.

This clone was observed a handful of times. This sequence joins TRBV7-2 and TRBJ1-1; D gene unclear. CDR1 and CDR2 from the germline V gene are SGHTA and FQGNSA. This CDR3 contains 15 residues. V lost 2 bases to trimming and J lost 7 bases, with 17 bases between them. DNA of the CDR3: TGTGCCAGCAGCTTAACGTCAACTCCTGCAAATGAAGCTTTCTTT. The encoded protein is CASSLTSTPANEAFF.

J is TRBJ2-1 and V is TRBV5-1; the match to TRBD2 covers 9 bases. Trimming took 8 bases from V and 10 from J; bases not matched to a gene: 7. The CDR3 spans 12 residues. Germline V gene lookup returns CDR1 SGHRS and CDR2 YFSETQ. The CDR3 loop is CASRGGREEQFF. CDR3 DNA: TGCGCCAGTCGGGGCGGGAGGGAAGAGCAGTTCTTC.

The chain couples TRBV9 to TRBJ2-5; 7 bases line up with TRBD2. This CDR3 region has 14 residues. V shed 0 bases and J 5 bases; nucleotides not matched to a gene: 4. CDR1 SGDLS and CDR2 YYNGEE come from the germline V gene. DNA for the CDR3: TGTGCCAGCAGCGTAGTGGGGGGGGGTGAGACCCAGTACTTC. It encodes CASSVVGGGETQYF. The full variable domain, rest sourced from reference TRBV9 and TRBJ2-5, is DSGVTQTPKHLITATGQRVTLRCSPRSGDLSVYWYQQSLDQGLQFLIQYYNGEERAKGNILERFSAQQFPDLHSELNLSSLELGDSALYFCASSVVGGGETQYFGPGTRLLVL.

This clone was detected a few times. The rearrangement links TRBV5-6 to TRBJ1-2; no clear D. Per germline, CDR1 SGHDT and CDR2 YYEEEE. The V and J ends lost 0 bases and 6 bases respectively, with 6 bases between them. CDR3 length: 12 amino acids. The CDR3 region is CASSLGHNGYTF. CDR3 sequence (DNA): TGTGCCAGCAGCTTGGGGCACAATGGCTACACCTTC.

There are a few counts of this clone. V and J are TRBV11-2 and TRBJ2-7; D may be TRBD2 (5 bases). This CDR3 comprises 12 residues. V was pared by 8 bases and J by 0 bases, with 8 bases between. CDR1 and CDR2 from the germline V gene are SGHAT and FQNNGV. Here the CDR3 reads CASGSDSYEQYF. In nucleotides, the CDR3 is TGTGCCAGCGGTAGCGACTCCTACGAGCAGTACTTC.

A few counts support this clone. The chain has TRBV28 and TRBJ1-1; D unresolved. This CDR3 has 15 amino acids. Germline CDR1 reads MDHEN; CDR2 reads SYDVKM. The V end was cut by 7 bases, the J end by 0 bases, with 15 bases between. CDR3 coding DNA: TGTGCCAGCACGCAGGATTCAACCATGAACACTGAAGCTTTCTTT. As protein: CASTQDSTMNTEAFF. Using reference TRBV28 and TRBJ1-1 for the parts outside the CDR3, the full variable domain is DVKVTQSSRYLVKRTGEKVFLECVQDMDHENMFWYRQDPGLGLRLIYFSYDVKMKEKGDIPEGYSVSREKKERFSLILESASTNQTSMYLCASTQDSTMNTEAFFGQGTRLTVV.

This chain uses TRBV6-5 with TRBJ2-4, with D possibly TRBD2 on 5 matching bases. V dropped 2 bases and J dropped 0 bases, with 8 bases sitting between them. Germline V gene data show CDR1 as MNHEY and CDR2 as SVGAGI. The CDR3 runs 15 residues. The CDR3 loop reads CASSYLAGAKNIQYF. The CDR3, as DNA: TGTGCCAGCAGTTACCTAGCTGGAGCCAAAAACATTCAGTACTTC.

The chain recombines TRBV7-2 with TRBJ2-3; no firm D call. V lost 1 base and J lost 4, with 9 bases in between. CDR3 length equals 14 residues. CDR1 SGHTA and CDR2 FQGNSA come from the germline V gene. CDR3 DNA: TGTGCCAGCAGCTTAGACCCGGGTTCAGATACGCAGTATTTT. Translating gives CASSLDPGSDTQYF.

This clone was seen a few times. The chain uses TRBV4-3 and TRBJ2-1, with 12 bases matching TRBD2. The trim removed 0 bases at V and 4 bases at J, leaving 10 bases unmatched. CDR3 size: 19 residues. Per the germline V gene, CDR1 is LGHNA and CDR2 is YSLEER. DNA of the CDR3: TGCGCCAGCAGCCAAGACCCGCCGGAGACTAGCGGGAGTTACAATGAGCAGTTCTTC. Amino acid sequence: CASSQDPPETSGSYNEQFF.

The V gene is TRBV2, the J gene TRBJ2-3; no clear D. The CDR3 loop spans 13 amino acids. V was shortened by 4 bases and J by 4 bases, with 9 bases between the two germline ends. The germline V gene encodes CDR1 SNHLY and CDR2 FYNNEI. CDR3 DNA: TGTGCCAGCAGTGTCGATTCAGCAGATACGCAGTATTTT. Its protein product is CASSVDSADTQYF.

This clone has a handful of counts. This rearrangement joins TRBV5-1 to TRBJ2-7; no reliable D call. This CDR3 spans 12 amino acids. Germline V gene sequence: CDR1 SGHRS, CDR2 YFSETQ. V was trimmed by 5 bases and J by 0 bases, leaving 6 bases between them. In nucleotides, the CDR3 is TGCGCCAGCAGTTATAGCTCCTACGAGCAGTACTTC. Translation gives CASSYSSYEQYF.

The chain is built from TRBV30 and TRBJ2-3, with 10 bases fitting TRBD2. Looked up from germline, CDR1 is GTSNPN and CDR2 is SVGIG (reference sequence). This CDR3 contains 16 residues. V lost 2 bases and J lost 0; bases outside the gene matches: 5. The CDR3 region has the DNA TGTGCCTGGAGTTTGGGACTAGCGATAAGCACAGATACGCAGTATTTT. Protein sequence: CAWSLGLAISTDTQYF.

The sample holds a few counts of this clone. The rearrangement uses TRBV5-4 and TRBJ2-6; the D is unclear. Between the trimmed V and J ends, which lost 2 bases and 0 bases, there was a span of 9 bases. The germline V gene has CDR1 SGHNT and CDR2 YYREEE (reference sequence). The CDR3 spans 16 residues. CDR3 protein: CASSFSGNSGANVLTF. As DNA, the CDR3 is TGTGCCAGCAGCTTTTCAGGCAACTCTGGGGCCAACGTCCTGACTTTC.

The chain recombines TRBV28 with TRBJ1-2; 10 bases are a match to TRBD1. The germline V gene has CDR1 MDHEN and CDR2 SYDVKM. The CDR3 spans 14 residues. Unmatched junction bases numbered 8, after V lost 6 bases and J lost 7 bases. CDR3 residues: CASRRRDRGFGYTF. For the CDR3, the DNA is TGTGCCAGCAGACGGCGGGACAGGGGTTTTGGCTACACCTTC.

This clone has only a few counts. This chain connects TRBV4-3 to TRBJ2-6; D is unclear. Per germline, CDR1 LGHNA and CDR2 YSLEER. The CDR3 is 18 residues long. V shed 4 bases and J shed 0 bases, with 16 bases lying between them. CDR3 in amino acids: CASSRATVGISGANVLTF. The CDR3 nucleotides read TGCGCCAGCAGCCGAGCAACAGTGGGCATCTCTGGGGCCAACGTCCTGACTTTC.

This clone was seen only a few times. The V gene is TRBV15, the J gene TRBJ1-1; 7 nucleotides align to TRBD1. Germline V gene sequence: CDR1 LNHNV, CDR2 YYDKDF (reference sequence). The CDR3 totals 15 residues. V lost 1 base and J lost 1; bases outside the gene matches: 3. The CDR3 region has the DNA TGTGCCACCAGCAGAGGACAGGGCCAGAACACTGAAGCTTTCTTT. This codes for CATSRGQGQNTEAFF.

The rearrangement uses TRBV6-5 and TRBJ1-5; 7 nucleotides agree with TRBD1. The CDR3 contains 14 residues. After removal of 5 bases from V and 7 bases from J, the junction contained 8 bases not matched to a gene. Germline V lookup: CDR1 MNHEY, CDR2 SVGAGI. CDR3 coding DNA: TGTGCCAGCAGTACAAATACAGGGGTCCAGCCCCAGCATTTT. It codes for CASSTNTGVQPQHF.

The V gene is TRBV5-1, the J gene TRBJ1-2; D may be TRBD1 (5 bases). The V and J ends lost 4 bases and 4 bases respectively, with 14 bases between them. The CDR3 loop spans 14 amino acids. CDR1 SGHRS and CDR2 YFSETQ come from the germline V gene. CDR3 sequence reads: CASSPEGATYGYTF. CDR3 in DNA: TGCGCCAGCAGCCCAGAAGGGGCCACCTATGGCTACACCTTC.

The table lists this clone with a few counts. V is TRBV7-9 and J is TRBJ2-7; D may be TRBD2 (5 bases). This CDR3 is 14 amino acids long. Trimming removed 2 bases from V and 2 bases from J, with 10 bases in between. CDR1 and CDR2 (germline): SEHNR, FQNEAQ (reference sequence). The CDR3 is CASSLTGKAYEQYF. The CDR3 DNA reads TGTGCCAGCAGCTTAACCGGGAAAGCCTACGAGCAGTACTTC. The entire variable domain, with the rest obtained from reference TRBV7-9 and TRBJ2-7, is as follows: DTGVSQNPRHKITKRGQNVTFRCDPISEHNRLYWYRQTLGQGPEFLTYFQNEAQLEKSRLLSDRFSAERPKGSFSTLEIQRTEQGDSAMYLCASSLTGKAYEQYFGPGTRLTVT.

Of note for this clone: The sample carries other DNA sequences with the same CDR3. The CDR3 DNA follows: TGTGCCTGGAGTGTAGTGGGGGGAGGGCAGCCCCAGCATTTT. This gives the protein CAWSVVGGGQPQHF. This sequence joins TRBV30 and TRBJ1-5; TRBD1 is a possible D gene (5 bases). The CDR3 consists of 14 residues. Trimming removed 0 bases at V and 7 bases at J, with 13 bases between. Germline values: CDR1 GTSNPN, CDR2 SVGIG (reference sequence). The full variable domain, with the rest looked up from reference TRBV30 and TRBJ1-5, is SQTIHQWPATLVQPVGSPLSLECTVEGTSNPNLYWYRQAAGRGLQLLFYSVGIGQISSEVPQNLSASRPQDRQFILSSKKLLLSDSGFYLCAWSVVGGGQPQHFGDGTRLSIL.